The 26 T cell receptor beta chains below all came from one sample that was sequenced in a study of T cell changes during pregnancy in multiple sclerosis. Produced via immunoSEQ multiplex PCR; TCRdb's table is partial and in-frame only. Among some 80,000 clones listed, approximately 93% were seen once. The material sequenced was CD4+ T cells from peripheral blood mononuclear cells, taken after pregnancy. The receptors stem from a female donor with multiple sclerosis, enrolled in a pregnancy study.

V and J are TRBV7-9 and TRBJ1-2; the match to TRBD1 covers 9 bases. The CDR3 is 18 amino acids. Germline lookup yields CDR1 SEHNR and CDR2 FQNEAQ (reference sequence). V gave up 2 bases and J gave up 7 bases; unmatched junction bases: 17. CDR3 sequence: CASSLPGLGGQGGGGYTF. The CDR3 bases are TGTGCCAGCAGCTTACCTGGGCTCGGGGGACAGGGAGGCGGTGGCTACACCTTC.

J is TRBJ2-1 and V is TRBV11-2; D remains unclear. This CDR3 is built from 15 residues. CDR1 and CDR2 (germline): SGHAT, FQNNGV. Trimming took off 3 bases at V and 0 bases at J, with 9 bases between the two ends. In DNA, the CDR3 is TGTGCCAGCAGCTTCGGCCGGAGCTCCTACAATGAGCAGTTCTTC. As protein: CASSFGRSSYNEQFF.

The rearrangement links TRBV7-9 to TRBJ2-7; D gene uncertain. The CDR3 covers 13 residues. Germline V lookup: CDR1 SEHNR, CDR2 FQNEAQ (reference sequence). The V and J ends lost 3 bases and 1 base respectively, with 7 bases between them. CDR3 in DNA: TGTGCCAGCAGCTTCCTCACTTCCTACGAGCAGTACTTC. Translation: CASSFLTSYEQYF. Using reference TRBV7-9 and TRBJ2-7 for the parts outside the CDR3, the full variable domain is DTGVSQNPRHKITKRGQNVTFRCDPISEHNRLYWYRQTLGQGPEFLTYFQNEAQLEKSRLLSDRFSAERPKGSFSTLEIQRTEQGDSAMYLCASSFLTSYEQYFGPGTRLTVT.

The table lists this clone with a count of one. V gene TRBV5-4 combines with J gene TRBJ2-7; TRBD2 matches at 8 bases. Germline-derived CDR1 and CDR2 are SGHNT and YYREEE (reference sequence). The CDR3 is 13 amino acids. V lost 0 bases, J lost 6 bases, and 2 bases stayed unmatched. CDR3 amino acids: CASSLALAAEQYF. DNA of the CDR3: TGTGCCAGCAGCTTGGCACTAGCGGCCGAGCAGTACTTC.

The rearrangement uses TRBV19 and TRBJ2-2, with TRBD2 matching 9 bases. Trimming cost V 10 bases and J 3 bases; bases outside gene matches: 6. Germline-derived CDR1 and CDR2 are LNHDA and SQIVND (reference sequence). The CDR3 consists of 14 residues. The CDR3 reads CAISREGYTGELFF. The CDR3 nucleotides are TGTGCCATCTCGCGGGAGGGGTACACCGGGGAGCTGTTTTTT. The variable domain in full, completed from reference TRBV19 and TRBJ2-2, reads DGGITQSPKYLFRKEGQNVTLSCEQNLNHDAMYWYRQDPGQGLRLIYYSQIVNDFQKGDIAEGYSVSREKKESFPLTVTSAQKNPTAFYLCAISREGYTGELFFGEGSRLTVL.

V and J are TRBV19 and TRBJ1-5; 8 nucleotides align to TRBD1. The J segment lost 2 bases and the V segment lost 6 bases, leaving 24 bases of the junction unmatched. The CDR3 is made up of 21 amino acids. Germline CDR1 and CDR2: LNHDA and SQIVND (reference sequence). For the CDR3, the DNA is TGTGCCAGTAGCCCCCAGGGCGCCATTTCGGACAGGGTTGAGCGCAATCAGCCCCAGCATTTT. Amino acid sequence: CASSPQGAISDRVERNQPQHF. The whole variable domain, remainder taken from reference TRBV19 and TRBJ1-5, is DGGITQSPKYLFRKEGQNVTLSCEQNLNHDAMYWYRQDPGQGLRLIYYSQIVNDFQKGDIAEGYSVSREKKESFPLTVTSAQKNPTAFYLCASSPQGAISDRVERNQPQHFGDGTRLSIL.

This clone was seen once. V is TRBV7-2 and J is TRBJ2-3; 7 bases align to TRBD2. CDR1 and CDR2 (germline): SGHTA, FQGNSA. V shed 1 base, J shed 0 bases, and the junction held 1 base outside the gene matches. This CDR3 spans 15 amino acids. CDR3 protein: CASSLVSGSTDTQYF. The CDR3 nucleotides read TGTGCCAGCAGCTTAGTTAGCGGGAGCACAGATACGCAGTATTTT.

V gene TRBV5-4 combines with J gene TRBJ1-4; D possibly corresponds to TRBD1 (5 bases). Trimming pared 2 bases from V and 2 bases from J, leaving 7 bases between. The CDR3 has 14 amino acids. The germline CDR1 and CDR2 sequences are SGHNT and YYREEE (reference sequence). The CDR3 reads CASSFGGTNEKLFF. Here the CDR3 DNA reads TGTGCCAGCAGCTTCGGGGGGACTAATGAAAAACTGTTTTTT.

The CDR3 bases are TGTGCCAGTAGTACTTTTGGGACTAGCGGGAGAGTACATGAGCAGTTCTTC. This translates into CASSTFGTSGRVHEQFF. The chain is built from TRBV19 and TRBJ2-1, with 14 nucleotides matching TRBD2. V lost 4 bases, J lost 8 bases, and 10 bases stayed unmatched. This CDR3 is built from 17 residues. The germline gives CDR1 LNHDA, CDR2 SQIVND (reference sequence). Supplemented by reference TRBV19 and TRBJ2-1, the full variable domain reads DGGITQSPKYLFRKEGQNVTLSCEQNLNHDAMYWYRQDPGQGLRLIYYSQIVNDFQKGDIAEGYSVSREKKESFPLTVTSAQKNPTAFYLCASSTFGTSGRVHEQFFGPGTRLTVL.

V is TRBV7-2 and J is TRBJ2-5; D is perhaps TRBD1 (5 bases). The CDR3 has 14 residues. Trimming shortened V by 4 bases and J by 0 bases, and 9 bases separated the two germline ends. CDR1 is SGHTA and CDR2 is FQGNSA in the germline V gene. In DNA, the CDR3 is TGTGCCAGCAGCTCCGGACACAACCAAGAGACCCAGTACTTC. Its protein product is CASSSGHNQETQYF.

J is TRBJ2-1 and V is TRBV18; 9 bases line up with TRBD2. Losses at the gene ends were 3 bases for V and 0 bases for J; bases not matched to a gene: 3. The germline CDR1 and CDR2 sequences are KGHSH and LQKENI. The CDR3 is 16 amino acids. The CDR3 protein is CASSPRAGGSYNEQFF. The CDR3 nucleotides are TGTGCCAGCTCACCTCGAGCGGGGGGCTCCTACAATGAGCAGTTCTTC.

The V and J genes are TRBV25-1 and TRBJ2-1, with TRBD1 matching over 12 bases. The CDR3 runs 15 residues. Per the germline V gene, CDR1 is MGHDK and CDR2 is SYGVNS. Trimming removed 3 bases from V and 10 bases from J; junction bases left unmatched: 7. The CDR3 here is CASSDTGTGGWEQFF. In DNA, the CDR3 is TGTGCCAGCAGTGATACCGGGACAGGGGGCTGGGAGCAGTTCTTC.

This chain connects TRBV19 to TRBJ1-1; perhaps TRBD1 as D (6 bases). Germline CDR1 and CDR2: LNHDA and SQIVND (reference sequence). The V end lost 6 bases, the J end lost 2 bases, and 7 bases lay between the germline ends. The length of the CDR3 is 12 residues. The CDR3 nucleotides are TGTGCCAGTAGGGGGACAAACACTGAAGCTTTCTTT. This codes for CASRGTNTEAFF.

The genes are TRBV5-5 and TRBJ2-2; TRBD1 aligns across 8 bases. The V and J ends lost 4 bases and 7 bases, in that order; junction bases with no gene match: 12. The CDR3 length is 16 residues. Germline assignment: CDR1 SGHKS and CDR2 YYEKEE (reference sequence). The CDR3 region is CASSPPAGGIIGELFF. The CDR3, as DNA: TGTGCCAGCAGCCCTCCCGCAGGGGGCATTATCGGGGAGCTGTTTTTT.

The chain couples TRBV6-6 to TRBJ1-1; no clear D. Germline lookup yields CDR1 MNHNY and CDR2 SVGAGI (reference sequence). This CDR3 comprises 12 residues. V was shortened by 9 bases and J by 2 bases, with 10 bases between the two germline ends. CDR3 in DNA: TGTGCCAGTTCCTCAGGAAACACTGAAGCTTTCTTT. Its protein is CASSSGNTEAFF.

The chain is built from TRBV5-4 and TRBJ2-4, with 8 bases aligning to TRBD1. The V segment lost 3 bases and the J segment 0 bases; nucleotides outside the gene matches: 5. CDR1 and CDR2 (germline): SGHNT, YYREEE (reference sequence). CDR3 length equals 16 residues. The CDR3 here is CASSSQGAEAKNIQYF. CDR3 coding DNA: TGTGCCAGCAGCTCTCAGGGGGCCGAAGCCAAAAACATTCAGTACTTC.

This sequence joins TRBV19 and TRBJ1-5; possible D gene TRBD1, 6 bases. Trimming removed 9 bases at V and 0 bases at J, with 12 bases between. CDR1 LNHDA and CDR2 SQIVND come from the germline V gene (reference sequence). CDR3 length: 14 residues. DNA of the CDR3: TGTGCCAGCCACGACAGGTATAGCAATCAGCCCCAGCATTTT. It is translated as CASHDRYSNQPQHF.

The chain employs TRBV27 and TRBJ2-3, with D perhaps matching TRBD2 (6 bases). The V gene's germline CDR1 is MNHEY and CDR2 SMNVEV (reference sequence). V lost 5 bases and J lost 4, with 13 bases in between. This CDR3 spans 14 amino acids. This chain's CDR3 is CASSSGLGADTQYF. DNA of the CDR3: TGTGCCAGCAGTAGCGGGTTGGGGGCAGATACGCAGTATTTT.

This clone was seen only once. The chain couples TRBV15 to TRBJ2-1; unclear D gene. The V end lost 2 bases, the J end lost 5 bases, and 10 bases lay between the germline ends. The CDR3 has 14 amino acids. Germline loops: CDR1 LNHNV, CDR2 YYDKDF (reference sequence). The CDR3 region is CATSRTNGDNEQFF. The CDR3 region has the DNA TGTGCCACCAGCAGAACGAACGGAGACAATGAGCAGTTCTTC.

The chain carries TRBV5-1 and TRBJ1-4, with D perhaps matching TRBD1 (5 bases). Trimming took off 4 bases at V and 3 bases at J, with 13 bases between the two ends. Germline V gene data show CDR1 as SGHRS and CDR2 as YFSETQ. The length of the CDR3 is 15 residues. For the CDR3, the DNA is TGCGCCAGCAGCCCTGGGGCGAGAGCTAATGAAAAACTGTTTTTT. This encodes CASSPGARANEKLFF.

The chain recombines TRBV4-1 with TRBJ2-7; TRBD2 matches at 12 bases. The V and J ends lost 4 bases and 4 bases, in that order; junction bases with no gene match: 5. The CDR3 has 15 amino acids. Germline V gives CDR1 MGHRA, CDR2 YSYEKL. CDR3 protein: CASSPPSGRGYEQYF. In nucleotides, the CDR3 is TGCGCCAGCAGCCCGCCTAGCGGGAGGGGATACGAGCAGTACTTC.

This chain uses TRBV5-6 with TRBJ2-3; D might be TRBD1 (5 bases). Germline V lookup: CDR1 SGHDT, CDR2 YYEEEE. The CDR3 has 14 amino acids. V lost 0 bases and J 2 bases, leaving 7 bases between the germline ends. Here the CDR3 DNA reads TGTGCCAGCAGCTTGGGACAGTACACAGATACGCAGTATTTT. This sequence encodes CASSLGQYTDTQYF. Full variable domain (outside the CDR3, taken from reference TRBV5-6 and TRBJ2-3): DAGVTQSPTHLIKTRGQQVTLRCSPKSGHDTVSWYQQALGQGPQFIFQYYEEEERQRGNFPDRFSGHQFPNYSSELNVNALLLGDSALYLCASSLGQYTDTQYFGPGTRLTVL.

V is TRBV7-2 and J is TRBJ2-7; 9 bases are shared with TRBD2. Germline-derived CDR1 and CDR2 are SGHTA and FQGNSA. The CDR3 sequence is 15 residues long. Trimming at V came to 1 base and at J to 2 bases, leaving 3 bases not matched to a gene. CDR3 in amino acids: CASSLVSSGAYEQYF. The CDR3 bases are TGTGCCAGCAGCTTAGTGTCTAGCGGGGCCTACGAGCAGTACTTC.

The chain employs TRBV5-6 and TRBJ2-5; 10 bases are shared with TRBD2. The CDR3 contains 17 residues. Germline V gives CDR1 SGHDT, CDR2 YYEEEE. V was pared by 0 bases and J by 5 bases, with 10 bases of the junction left unmatched. CDR3 in amino acids: CASSLEVLAGARETQYF. The CDR3 DNA sequence: TGTGCCAGCAGCTTGGAAGTGCTAGCGGGAGCGAGGGAGACCCAGTACTTC.

This chain uses TRBV4-2 with TRBJ1-5; 9 nucleotides align to TRBD1. CDR1 and CDR2 (germline): LGHNA, YNFKEQ. CDR3 length: 17 residues. The J segment lost 2 bases and the V segment lost 0 bases, leaving 5 bases of the junction unmatched. CDR3 coding DNA: TGTGCCAGCAGCCAAGACCTGACAGGGGGGGGCAATCAGCCCCAGCATTTT. Translation: CASSQDLTGGGNQPQHF.

The chain is built from TRBV4-1 and TRBJ2-2; 9 bases line up with TRBD1. The V gene's germline CDR1 is MGHRA and CDR2 YSYEKL. Trimming removed 5 bases from V and 6 bases from J; junction bases left unmatched: 7. The CDR3 length is 15 residues. CDR3 in DNA: TGCGCCAGCAGCAAACCCGGGACAGGGTCCGGGGAGCTGTTTTTT. Its protein is CASSKPGTGSGELFF.